This T cell receptor beta chain is drawn from a study of T cell clones after liver transplantation. Study-level information: A pre-transplant mixed lymphocyte reaction with TCRbeta sequencing defined graft-donor-reactive clones followed in post-transplant blood.

In this sample, this clone turned up once. The repertoire was sequenced with immunoSEQ multiplex PCR; TCRdb's copy has only in-frame clones and lacks some. The sample comprises under 85,000 clones, 80% of which are singletons, and approximately 0.79% rests with the top ten. The source material was CD4+ T cells from blood, sampled 12 months after liver transplant. The origin of this receptor is a human patient who received a liver transplant. Some T cells may be supplied by the graft donor.

The CDR3 DNA follows: TGTGCCAGCAGTTTTGGTTCGGCAAACTATGGCTACACCTTC. Translation gives CASSFGSANYGYTF. This chain links TRBV28 with TRBJ1-2; D not certain. The CDR3 is 14 residues long. Deletions cut 3 bases from V and 2 bases from J, with 10 bases between. CDR1 and CDR2 from the germline V gene are MDHEN and SYDVKM.